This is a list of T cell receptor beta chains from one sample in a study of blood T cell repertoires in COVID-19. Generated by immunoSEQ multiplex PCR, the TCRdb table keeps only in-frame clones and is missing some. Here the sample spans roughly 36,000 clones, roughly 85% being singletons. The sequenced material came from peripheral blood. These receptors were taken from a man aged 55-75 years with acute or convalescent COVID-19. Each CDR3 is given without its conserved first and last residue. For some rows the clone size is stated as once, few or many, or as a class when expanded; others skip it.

CDR3: ASSRTADQPQH
V: TRBV19
size: .

CDR3: ASSSGLQGTSGSQTQY
V: TRBV5-4
size: once

CDR3: ASSLQGGPGYEQY
V: TRBV7-3
size: .

CDR3: ASSDARSGANVLT
V: TRBV2
size: once

CDR3: ASSPEGVRGGEAF
V: TRBV7-9
size: .

CDR3: ASTQGAGSPLH
V: TRBV2
size: .

CDR3: ASSQAVTGELF
V: TRBV3-1/TRBV3-2
size: .

CDR3: ASSLTAVKQGSSGANVLT
V: TRBV7-3
size: .

CDR3: ASSNRVKQF
V: TRBV10-1
size: .

CDR3: ASSAGLAGIHEQY
V: TRBV5-4
size: .

CDR3: ASRTGMNTEAF
V: TRBV28
size: .

CDR3: ASSSGLGVGEQF
V: TRBV5-8
size: few

CDR3: SVRLAVGELF
V: TRBV29-1
size: .

CDR3: ASSVGDREDQPQH
V: TRBV9
size: .